This T cell receptor beta chain was identified during a study of T cell responses to AZD1222 COVID-19 vaccine. Study observations and caveats: It was only after the peak T cell response that any repertoires were sampled. Spike-wide vaccine-associated CD4 TCRs dominated at 160-218 and 743-854. Donor demographics were predominantly white British with a female majority; clonal diversity may be underestimated. Vaccination with two AZD1222 doses was followed by a rise in Spike-specific TCR breadth and depth.

In the case of this clone: Its antigen remains unknown.

Germline lookup yields CDR1 GTSNPN and CDR2 SVGIG (reference sequence). V was cut by 2 bases and J by 6 bases, with 4 bases left in between. This CDR3 has 11 amino acids. The table came from immunoSEQ multiplex PCR; TCRdb's copy has only in-frame clones and leaves some out. The table records approximately 190,000 clones, about 94% of them present only once. The clonotype originates from an adult in good health. The V and J genes are TRBV30 and TRBJ2-2; D not resolved. This specimen was peripheral blood, taken on day 0 of AZD1222 vaccination. Written as DNA, the CDR3 is TGTGCCTGGAGTCGGGCCGGGGAGCTGTTTTTT. This codes for CAWSRAGELFF.